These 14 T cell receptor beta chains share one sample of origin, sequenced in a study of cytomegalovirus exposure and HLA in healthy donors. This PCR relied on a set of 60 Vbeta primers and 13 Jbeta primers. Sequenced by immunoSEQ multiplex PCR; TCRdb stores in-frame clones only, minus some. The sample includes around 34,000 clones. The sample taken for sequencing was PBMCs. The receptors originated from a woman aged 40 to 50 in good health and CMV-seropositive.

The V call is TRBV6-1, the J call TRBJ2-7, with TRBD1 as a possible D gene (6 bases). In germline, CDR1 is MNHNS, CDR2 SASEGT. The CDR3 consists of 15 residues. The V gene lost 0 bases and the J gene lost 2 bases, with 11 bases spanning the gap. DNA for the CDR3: TGTGCCAGCAGTGAAGCGGAGACAGGACCCTACGAGCAGTACTTC. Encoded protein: CASSEAETGPYEQYF.

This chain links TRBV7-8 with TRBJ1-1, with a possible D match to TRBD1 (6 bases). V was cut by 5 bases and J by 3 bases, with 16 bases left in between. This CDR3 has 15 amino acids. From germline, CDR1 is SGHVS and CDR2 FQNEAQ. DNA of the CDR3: TGTGCCAGCAGCCCTATTACAGGGTTTGACACTGAAGCTTTCTTT. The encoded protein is CASSPITGFDTEAFF.

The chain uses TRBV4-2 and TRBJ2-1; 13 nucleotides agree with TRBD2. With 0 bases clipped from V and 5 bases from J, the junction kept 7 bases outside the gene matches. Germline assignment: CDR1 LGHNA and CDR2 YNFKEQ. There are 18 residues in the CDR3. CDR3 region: CASSQDSPLAGGDNEQFF. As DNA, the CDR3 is TGTGCCAGCAGCCAAGATTCCCCACTAGCGGGAGGGGACAATGAGCAGTTCTTC.

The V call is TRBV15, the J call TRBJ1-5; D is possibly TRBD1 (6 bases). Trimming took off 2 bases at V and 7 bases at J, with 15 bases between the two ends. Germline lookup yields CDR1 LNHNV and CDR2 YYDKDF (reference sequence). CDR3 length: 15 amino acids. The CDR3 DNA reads TGTGCCACCAGCAGAAAAGGACAGTCGCCGCAGCCCCAGCATTTT. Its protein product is CATSRKGQSPQPQHF. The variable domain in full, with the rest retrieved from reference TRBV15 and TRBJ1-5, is DAMVIQNPRYQVTQFGKPVTLSCSQTLNHNVMYWYQQKSSQAPKLLFHYYDKDFNNEADTPDNFQSRRPNTSFCFLDIRSPGLGDTAMYLCATSRKGQSPQPQHFGDGTRLSIL.

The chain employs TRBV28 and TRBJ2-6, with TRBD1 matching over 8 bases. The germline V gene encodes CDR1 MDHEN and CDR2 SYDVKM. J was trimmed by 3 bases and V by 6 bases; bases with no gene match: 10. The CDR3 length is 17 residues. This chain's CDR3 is CASSTPPGGIGANVLTF. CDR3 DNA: TGTGCCAGCAGCACTCCCCCAGGGGGCATTGGGGCCAACGTCCTGACTTTC.

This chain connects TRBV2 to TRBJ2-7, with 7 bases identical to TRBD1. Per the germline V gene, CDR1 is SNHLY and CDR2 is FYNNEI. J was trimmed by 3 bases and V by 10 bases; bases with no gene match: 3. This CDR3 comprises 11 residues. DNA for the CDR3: TGTGCCACCGGACAGGTCTACGAGCAGTACTTC. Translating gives CATGQVYEQYF.

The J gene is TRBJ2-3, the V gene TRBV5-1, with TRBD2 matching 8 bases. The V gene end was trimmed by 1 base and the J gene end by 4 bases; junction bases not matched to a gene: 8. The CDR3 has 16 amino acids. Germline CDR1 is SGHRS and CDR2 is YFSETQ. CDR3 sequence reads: CASSLTSGKFPDTQYF. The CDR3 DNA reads TGCGCCAGCAGCTTGACTAGCGGCAAATTCCCAGATACGCAGTATTTT.

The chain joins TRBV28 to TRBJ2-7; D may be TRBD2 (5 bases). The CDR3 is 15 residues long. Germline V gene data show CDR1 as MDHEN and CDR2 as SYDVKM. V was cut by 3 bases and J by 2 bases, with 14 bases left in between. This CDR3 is CASSFRNSSAYEQYF. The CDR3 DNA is TGTGCCAGCAGTTTCAGGAACAGTAGCGCCTACGAGCAGTACTTC.

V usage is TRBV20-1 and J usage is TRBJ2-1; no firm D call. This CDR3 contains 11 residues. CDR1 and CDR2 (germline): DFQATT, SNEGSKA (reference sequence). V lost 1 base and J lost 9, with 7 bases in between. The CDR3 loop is CSARGPLEQFF. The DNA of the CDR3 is TGCAGTGCTAGAGGGCCCCTTGAGCAGTTCTTC.

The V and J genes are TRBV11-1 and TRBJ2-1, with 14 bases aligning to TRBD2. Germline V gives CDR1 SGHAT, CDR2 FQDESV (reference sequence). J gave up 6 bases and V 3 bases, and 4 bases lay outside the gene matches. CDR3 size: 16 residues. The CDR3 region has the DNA TGTGCCAGCAGCTTTGCGGGACTAGCGGGAGTCAATGAGCAGTTCTTC. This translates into CASSFAGLAGVNEQFF.

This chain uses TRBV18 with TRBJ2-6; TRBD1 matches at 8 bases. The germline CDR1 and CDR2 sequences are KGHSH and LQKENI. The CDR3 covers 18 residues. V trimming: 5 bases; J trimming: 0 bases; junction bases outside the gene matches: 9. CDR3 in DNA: TGTGCCAGCTCAGATCCGGGACAGGCCCACTCTGGGGCCAACGTCCTGACTTTC. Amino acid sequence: CASSDPGQAHSGANVLTF.

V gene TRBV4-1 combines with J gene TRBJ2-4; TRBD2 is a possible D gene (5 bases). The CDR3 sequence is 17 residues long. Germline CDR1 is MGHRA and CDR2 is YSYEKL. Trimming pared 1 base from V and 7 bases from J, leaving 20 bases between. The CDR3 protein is CASSQVPSEGPRNIQYF. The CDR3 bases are TGCGCCAGCAGCCAAGTTCCCTCTGAGGGCCCCAGGAACATTCAGTACTTC.

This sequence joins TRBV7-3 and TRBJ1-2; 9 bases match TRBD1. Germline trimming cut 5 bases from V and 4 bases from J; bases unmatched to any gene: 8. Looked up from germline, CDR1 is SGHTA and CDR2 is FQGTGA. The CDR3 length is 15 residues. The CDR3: CASSTTGGIGYGYTF. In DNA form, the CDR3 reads TGTGCCAGCAGCACGACAGGGGGAATAGGCTATGGCTACACCTTC.

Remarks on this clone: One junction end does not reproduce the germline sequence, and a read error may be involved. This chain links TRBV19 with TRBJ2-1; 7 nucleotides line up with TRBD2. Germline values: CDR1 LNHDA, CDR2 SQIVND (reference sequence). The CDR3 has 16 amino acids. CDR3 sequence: CASSKAGVYPYNERFF. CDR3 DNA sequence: TGTGCCAGTAGTAAGGCGGGAGTATATCCATACAATGAGCGGTTCTTC.